What follows describes a single T cell receptor beta chain. Its antigen is unknown. V gave up 3 bases and J gave up 7 bases, with 5 bases separating them. The CDR3 totals 10 residues. The germline CDR1 and CDR2 sequences are SGDLS and YYNGEE. These data are taken from a study of T cells after yellow fever vaccination. General study findings and limits: Clonotypes found in both CD4 and CD8 compartments made up a small share. Abundant clonotypes from the bulk population could contaminate FACS-sorted repertoires.

Via MiXCR, TCRdb re-called the 5' RACE reads, giving one row per CDR3 protein. The sample records under 250,000 distinct CDR3 sequences, approximately 3.3% being singletons. The sequencing here drew on CD4+ T cells sorted from PBMCs, taken 10 days after the yellow fever booster vaccination. The chain links TRBV9 to TRBJ2-7; no clear D. This clonotype was sampled from a man younger than 35 who received the YFV17D yellow fever vaccine. The CDR3 here is CASSDSEQYV. The CDR3, as DNA: TGTGCCAGCAGCGATTCTGAGCAGTACGTC.